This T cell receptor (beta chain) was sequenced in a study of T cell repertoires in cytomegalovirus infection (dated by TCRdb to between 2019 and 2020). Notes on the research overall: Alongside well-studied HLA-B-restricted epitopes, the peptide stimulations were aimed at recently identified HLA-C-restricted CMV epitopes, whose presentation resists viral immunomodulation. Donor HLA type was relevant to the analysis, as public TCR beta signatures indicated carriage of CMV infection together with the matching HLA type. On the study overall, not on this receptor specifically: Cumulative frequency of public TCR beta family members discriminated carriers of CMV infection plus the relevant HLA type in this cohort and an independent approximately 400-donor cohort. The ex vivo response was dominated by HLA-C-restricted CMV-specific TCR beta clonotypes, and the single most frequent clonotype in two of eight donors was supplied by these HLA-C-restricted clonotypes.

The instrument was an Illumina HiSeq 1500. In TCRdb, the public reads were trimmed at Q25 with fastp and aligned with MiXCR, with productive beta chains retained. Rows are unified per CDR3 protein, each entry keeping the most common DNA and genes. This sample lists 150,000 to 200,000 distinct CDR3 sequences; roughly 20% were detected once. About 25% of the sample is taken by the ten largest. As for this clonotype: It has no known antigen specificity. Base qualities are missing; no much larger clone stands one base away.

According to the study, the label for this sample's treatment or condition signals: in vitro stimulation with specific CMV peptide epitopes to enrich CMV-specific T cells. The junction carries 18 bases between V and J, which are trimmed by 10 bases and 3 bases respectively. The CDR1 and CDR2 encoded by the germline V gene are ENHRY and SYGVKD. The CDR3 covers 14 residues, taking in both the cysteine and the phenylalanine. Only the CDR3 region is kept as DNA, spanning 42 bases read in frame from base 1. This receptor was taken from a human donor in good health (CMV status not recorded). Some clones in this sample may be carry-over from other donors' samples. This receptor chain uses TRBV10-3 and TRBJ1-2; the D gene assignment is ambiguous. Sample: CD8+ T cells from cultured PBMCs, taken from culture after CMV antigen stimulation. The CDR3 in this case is CATLGVAGHYGYTF. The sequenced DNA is TGTGCCACCCTGGGCGTAGCGGGTCACTATGGCTACACCTTC.